The clone carrying this T cell receptor (beta chain) was detected a few times. Its cognate antigen is unknown. The data were taken from a study of shared clonotypes between healthy human individuals. Overall study findings and caveats: Clonotype sharing among the donors was expected to vary with sequencing depth.

Researchers divided each subset's genomic DNA evenly across several immunoSEQ plates. Produced via immunoSEQ multiplex PCR; TCRdb's table is partial and in-frame only. Of around 2,000,000 clones listed, about 95% are singletons. CD45RO-negative, CCR7-selected cells formed the naive CD8 fraction, which excluded terminally differentiated effector memory CD45RA+ cells. The germline V and J ends were trimmed by 2 bases and 1 base, with 5 bases remaining between them. The CDR3 runs to 13 residues. Looked up from germline, CDR1 is PRHDT and CDR2 is FYEKMQ (reference sequence). The TCR sequence derives from a man aged 18 to 30 in good health. The sequenced sample consisted of naive CD8+ T cells sorted from blood. This chain joins TRBV13 and TRBJ1-1; D is undetermined. The CDR3 sequence is CASSLYRNTEAFF. The CDR3 DNA sequence: TGTGCCAGCAGCTTATACAGGAACACTGAAGCTTTCTTT.